The 23 T cell receptor beta chains presented below share a single source sample, sequenced in a study of regulatory T cells in long-lasting Graves disease. Time point given: persistent/refractory GD, antithyroid drugs over 5 years with positive TRAb. The TCR library used RNA extracted from PBMCs. Sequencing libraries for TCR beta were prepared with iRepertoire HTBI primers and Arm-PCR of CDR3 regions. MiXCR was run by TCRdb on the multiplex PCR reads, yielding one entry per CDR3 protein. The repertoire includes some 300,000 distinct CDR3 sequences, 22% of them detected once, and around three fifths sits in the top ten. Specimen: peripheral blood mononuclear cells (PBMCs), collected when the disease was refractory, from a patient treated with antithyroid drugs. The receptors were gathered from a female donor with Graves disease.

This clonotype came up many times. This chain uses TRBV20-1 with TRBJ2-7; D is unresolved. CDR1 DFQATT and CDR2 SNEGSKA come from the germline V gene (reference sequence). The V end was cut by 5 bases, the J end by 3 bases, with 8 bases between. This CDR3 region has 11 residues. CDR3 nucleotide sequence: TGCAGTGCTCTTACTAACTACGAGCAGTACTTC. This encodes CSALTNYEQYF.

Remarks on this clonotype: A read error may explain this, as a much larger clone is one base away. The chain combines TRBV11-2 with TRBJ2-7; 10 bases are a match to TRBD2. Germline V gene sequence: CDR1 SGHAT, CDR2 FQNNGV. V was clipped by 4 bases and J by 4 bases; unmatched bases: 7. The CDR3 is 15 amino acids. CDR3 DNA: TGTGCCAGCAGCTCATCAGCGACTAGCGGGTACGAGCAGTACTTC. Its protein is CASSSSATSGYEQYF. The full variable domain, in which reference TRBV11-2 and TRBJ2-7 provide the parts outside the CDR3, is EAGVAQSPRYKIIEKRQSVAFWCNPISGHATLYWYQQILGQGPKLLIQFQNNGVVDDSQLPKDRFSAERLKGVDSTLKIQPAKLEDSAVYLCASSSSATSGYEQYFGPGTRLTVT.

The V and J genes are TRBV12-3 or TRBV12-4 and TRBJ1-4, with D possibly TRBD1 on 5 matching bases. The CDR3 is made up of 14 amino acids. Trimming stripped 6 bases from V and 10 bases from J, with 18 bases between. CDR3 in DNA: TGTGCCAGCAGCTCCCAGGGTTTTTTTGGAAAACTGTTTTTT. The encoded protein is CASSSQGFFGKLFF.

This clonotype was observed at least ten times. This chain joins TRBV7-2 and TRBJ1-2; 8 nucleotides match TRBD1. The V gene end was trimmed by 5 bases and the J gene end by 4 bases; junction bases not matched to a gene: 3. The CDR3 contains 13 residues. CDR1 and CDR2 from the germline V gene are SGHTA and FQGNSA. CDR3 amino acids: CASSLTGGYGYTF. The CDR3 DNA follows: TGTGCCAGCAGCCTAACAGGGGGCTATGGCTACACCTTC.

This clonotype appeared many times. CDR3 protein: CASSLSVAGGGETQYF. In nucleotides, the CDR3 is TGTGCCAGCAGCTTGTCGGTAGCGGGAGGGGGAGAGACCCAGTACTTC. The chain links TRBV5-5 to TRBJ2-5; 11 positions match TRBD2. V lost 1 base, J lost 4 bases, and 6 bases stayed unmatched. From germline, CDR1 is SGHKS and CDR2 YYEKEE (reference sequence). CDR3 length equals 16 residues.

For this clonotype: This may stem from a read error, because a much larger clone lies one nucleotide away. V is TRBV24-1 and J is TRBJ2-5; D is uncertain. The CDR3 has 12 amino acids. V lost 1 base and J lost 4, with 3 bases in between. Per germline, CDR1 KGHDR and CDR2 SFDVKD. The CDR3 nucleotides read TGTGCCACCAGTGATTTCGGAGAGACCCAGTACTTC. Protein sequence: CATSDFGETQYF.

The rearrangement links TRBV24-1 to TRBJ1-1, with D perhaps TRBD1 (6 bases). V dropped 6 bases and J dropped 6 bases, with 13 bases sitting between them. CDR1 KGHDR and CDR2 SFDVKD come from the germline V gene. The CDR3 contains 13 residues. CDR3 in amino acids: CATSSTGLAEAFF. In nucleotides, the CDR3 is TGTGCCACCAGTAGTACAGGGTTGGCTGAAGCTTTCTTT.

There are many counts of this clonotype. The chain carries TRBV12-3 or TRBV12-4 and TRBJ2-6; 9 bases align to TRBD1. V was clipped by 7 bases and J by 4 bases; unmatched bases: 2. The CDR3 totals 14 residues. CDR3 residues: CASNRGLGANVLTF. In DNA form, the CDR3 reads TGTGCCAGCAACAGGGGGCTAGGGGCCAACGTCCTGACTTTC.

This clonotype has more than one count but fewer than ten. The chain uses TRBV5-1 and TRBJ1-1; 8 nucleotides align to TRBD1. J lost 7 bases, V lost 0 bases, and 5 bases had no gene match. CDR3 length: 14 residues. CDR1 SGHRS and CDR2 YFSETQ come from the germline V gene. The CDR3 DNA reads as TGCGCCAGCAGCTTGGGACCAGGGGGCTATGAAGCTTTCTTT. This encodes CASSLGPGGYEAFF.

The CDR3 DNA reads as TGTGCCAGCAGCTTGCCATCCGGGGAGCTGTTTTTT. Its protein product is CASSLPSGELFF. V and J are TRBV7-9 and TRBJ2-2, with no clear D. The V gene's germline CDR1 is SEHNR and CDR2 FQNEAQ (reference sequence). The CDR3 loop spans 12 amino acids. V was pared by 3 bases and J by 6 bases, with 5 bases between. Full variable domain (missing parts from reference TRBV7-9 and TRBJ2-2): DTGVSQNPRHKITKRGQNVTFRCDPISEHNRLYWYRQTLGQGPEFLTYFQNEAQLEKSRLLSDRFSAERPKGSFSTLEIQRTEQGDSAMYLCASSLPSGELFFGEGSRLTVL.

This clonotype occurred a few times. The rearrangement joins TRBV29-1 to TRBJ2-7, with 9 bases lining up with TRBD1. V gave up 4 bases and J gave up 8 bases; unmatched junction bases: 18. CDR3 length equals 16 residues. The germline V gene encodes CDR1 SQVTM and CDR2 ANQGSEA. CDR3 protein: CSVADTGGDEPTKQYF. Written as DNA, the CDR3 is TGCAGCGTTGCCGATACAGGGGGCGATGAGCCTACGAAGCAGTACTTC.

This chain joins TRBV12-3 or TRBV12-4 and TRBJ2-2, with D possibly being TRBD1 (5 bases). V lost 7 bases to trimming and J lost 5 bases, with 17 bases between them. The CDR3 has 15 residues. The CDR3 nucleotides read TGTGCCAGCAAACTCGGTTTAGGGGATACCGGGGAGCTGTTTTTT. Translation: CASKLGLGDTGELFF.

This clonotype was seen a handful of times. The genes are TRBV11-2 and TRBJ2-5; the D gene is possibly TRBD2 (5 bases). The CDR3 length is 11 residues. Trimming removed 5 bases from V and 12 bases from J, with 13 bases in between. Germline V gene lookup returns CDR1 SGHAT and CDR2 FQNNGV. This CDR3 reads CASSPGIEEYF. As DNA, the CDR3 is TGTGCCAGCAGCCCCGGGATCGAGGAGTACTTC.

The chain couples TRBV7-9 to TRBJ1-4; no firm D call. CDR1 is SEHNR, CDR2 FQNEAQ, per germline (reference sequence). The CDR3 is 12 amino acids. Trimming took 9 bases from V and 6 from J, leaving 11 bases between them. The CDR3 coding sequence is TGTGCCAGTATCGACGGATATGAAAAACTGTTTTTT. It yields the protein CASIDGYEKLFF.

This chain connects TRBV5-4 to TRBJ1-4; weak D call: TRBD1 (6 bases). Germline V lookup: CDR1 SGHNT, CDR2 YYREEE (reference sequence). V dropped 4 bases and J dropped 7 bases, with 14 bases sitting between them. The CDR3 is made up of 14 amino acids. The CDR3 is CASSRGRTVEKLFF. The CDR3 nucleotides are TGTGCCAGCAGCCGGGGGAGGACAGTTGAAAAACTGTTTTTT.

The chain joins TRBV19 to TRBJ1-5; D is unresolved. The V gene's germline CDR1 is LNHDA and CDR2 SQIVND (reference sequence). This CDR3 comprises 15 residues. V gave up 0 bases and J gave up 2 bases, with 8 bases separating them. This CDR3 is CASSIDTPRNQPQHF. CDR3 DNA sequence: TGTGCCAGTAGTATAGATACCCCCCGCAATCAGCCCCAGCATTTT.

This clonotype has ten or more counts. V usage is TRBV7-2 and J usage is TRBJ1-1; D gene ambiguous. Germline assignment: CDR1 SGHTA and CDR2 FQGNSA. V dropped 1 base and J dropped 11 bases, with 14 bases sitting between them. The CDR3 consists of 13 residues. CDR3 loop: CASSLGDGLGAFF. CDR3 DNA: TGTGCCAGCAGCTTAGGTGACGGTCTGGGGGCTTTCTTT.

In this sample, this clonotype turned up many times. The gene calls are TRBV12-3 or TRBV12-4 and TRBJ1-1; unclear D gene. The CDR3 runs 15 residues. V lost 7 bases to trimming and J lost 1 base, with 16 bases between them. The CDR3 protein is CASTPVNTGNTEAFF. CDR3 in DNA: TGTGCCAGCACCCCCGTGAACACCGGGAACACTGAAGCTTTCTTT.

This clonotype was seen more than once but under ten times. The V gene is TRBV2, the J gene TRBJ2-3; TRBD2 matches 8 bases. The CDR3 totals 13 residues. CDR1 is SNHLY and CDR2 is FYNNEI in the germline V gene. Trimming removed 6 bases from V and 5 bases from J; junction bases left unmatched: 4. CDR3 sequence: CASSGSGRDTQYF. In nucleotides, the CDR3 is TGTGCCAGCAGCGGGAGCGGGAGAGATACGCAGTATTTT.

In its sample, this clonotype was seen a few times. V is TRBV29-1 and J is TRBJ2-6; the D is unclear. The CDR3 is 18 amino acids. Trimming removed 0 bases at V and 0 bases at J, with 15 bases between. Germline CDR1 is SQVTM and CDR2 is ANQGSEA. The CDR3 region has the DNA TGCAGCGTTGAAGAGAAACAGATCCTAAACTCTGGGGCCAACGTCCTGACTTTC. This sequence encodes CSVEEKQILNSGANVLTF.

J is TRBJ2-7 and V is TRBV4-3, with no clear D. CDR1 is LGHNA and CDR2 is YSLEER in the germline V gene. The V and J ends lost 2 bases and 2 bases respectively, with 10 bases between them. The CDR3 spans 14 residues. CDR3 nucleotide sequence: TGCGCCAGCAGCCAACACACCCCGGCCTACGAGCAGTACTTC. This encodes CASSQHTPAYEQYF.

This clonotype was seen ten or more times. This chain links TRBV15 with TRBJ1-2, with 7 bases matching TRBD1. Per the germline V gene, CDR1 is LNHNV and CDR2 is YYDKDF (reference sequence). This CDR3 is built from 15 residues. After removal of 6 bases from V and 2 bases from J, the junction contained 9 bases not matched to a gene. CDR3 coding DNA: TGTGCCACCAGGGAGAACAGGGGACCAAACTATGGCTACACCTTC. It is translated as CATRENRGPNYGYTF.

This chain connects TRBV9 to TRBJ2-2, with 8 bases fitting TRBD2. Germline CDR1 and CDR2: SGDLS and YYNGEE. V lost 4 bases and J lost 4; bases outside the gene matches: 6. The CDR3 is made up of 15 amino acids. The CDR3 nucleotides read TGTGCCAGCAGCAAAGGACTAGCAGGCACCGGGGAGCTGTTTTTT. It translates to CASSKGLAGTGELFF.